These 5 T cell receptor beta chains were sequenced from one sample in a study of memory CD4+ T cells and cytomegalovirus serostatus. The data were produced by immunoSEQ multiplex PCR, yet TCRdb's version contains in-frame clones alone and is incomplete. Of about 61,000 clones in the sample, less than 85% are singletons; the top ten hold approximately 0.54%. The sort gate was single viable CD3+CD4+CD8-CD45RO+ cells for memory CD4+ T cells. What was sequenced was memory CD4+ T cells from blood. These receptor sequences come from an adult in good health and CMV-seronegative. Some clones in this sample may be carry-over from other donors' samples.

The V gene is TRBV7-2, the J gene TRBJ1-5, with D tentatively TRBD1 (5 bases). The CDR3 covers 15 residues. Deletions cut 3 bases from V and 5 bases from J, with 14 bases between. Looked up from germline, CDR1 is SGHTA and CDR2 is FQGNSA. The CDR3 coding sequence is TGTGCCAGCAGCTTTAAGGTAGGGGTGGATCAGCCCCAGCATTTT. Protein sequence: CASSFKVGVDQPQHF.

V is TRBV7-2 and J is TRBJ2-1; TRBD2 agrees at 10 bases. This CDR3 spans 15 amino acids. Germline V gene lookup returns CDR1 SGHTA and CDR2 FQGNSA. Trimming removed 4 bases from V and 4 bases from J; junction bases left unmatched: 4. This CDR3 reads CASSSTSGEYNEQFF. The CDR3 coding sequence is TGTGCCAGCAGCTCCACTAGCGGGGAGTACAATGAGCAGTTCTTC.

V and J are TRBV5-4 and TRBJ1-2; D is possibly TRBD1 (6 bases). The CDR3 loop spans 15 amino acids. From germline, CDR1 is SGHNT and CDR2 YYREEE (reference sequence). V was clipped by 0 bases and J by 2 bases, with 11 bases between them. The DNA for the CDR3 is TGTGCCAGCAGCTTGGAAGGGGGGGCCAACTATGGCTACACCTTC. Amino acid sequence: CASSLEGGANYGYTF.

The CDR3: CASSLYGGGGSTDTQYF. The CDR3 DNA reads TGTGCCAGCAGCTTATACGGTGGGGGCGGGAGCACAGATACGCAGTATTTT. The chain employs TRBV7-3 and TRBJ2-3; D is possibly TRBD1 (6 bases). The CDR3 consists of 17 residues. Germline V CDR1 and CDR2: SGHTA, FQGTGA. Trimming removed 2 bases at V and 0 bases at J, with 15 bases between.

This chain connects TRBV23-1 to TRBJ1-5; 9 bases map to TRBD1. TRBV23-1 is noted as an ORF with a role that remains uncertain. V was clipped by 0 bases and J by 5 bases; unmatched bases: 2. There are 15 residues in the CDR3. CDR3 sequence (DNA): TGCGCCAGCAGTCAATCGGGGGACAGGGATCAGCCCCAGCATTTT. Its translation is CASSQSGDRDQPQHF.